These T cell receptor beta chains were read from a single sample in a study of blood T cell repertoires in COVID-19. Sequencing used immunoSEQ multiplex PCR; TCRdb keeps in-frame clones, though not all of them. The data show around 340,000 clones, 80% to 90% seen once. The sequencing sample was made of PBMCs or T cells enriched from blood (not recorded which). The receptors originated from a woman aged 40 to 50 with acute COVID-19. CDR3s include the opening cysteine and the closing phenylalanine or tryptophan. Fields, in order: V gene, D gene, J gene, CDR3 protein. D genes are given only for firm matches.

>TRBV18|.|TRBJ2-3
CASSPQGPGDTQYF
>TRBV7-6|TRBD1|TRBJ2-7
CASSLEARTGNEQYF
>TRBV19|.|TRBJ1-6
CASSIVGRVNSPLHF
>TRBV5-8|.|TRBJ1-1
CASSLEGAEAFF
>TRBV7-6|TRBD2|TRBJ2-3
CASSLVAGGLTDTQYF
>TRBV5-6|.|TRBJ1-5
CASSPGLGEKPQHF
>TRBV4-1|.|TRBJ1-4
CASSQEGGRVFEKLFF
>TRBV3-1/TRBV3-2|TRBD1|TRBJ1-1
CASSQERVTGDTEAFF
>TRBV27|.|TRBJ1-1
CASSSRAGAQAFF
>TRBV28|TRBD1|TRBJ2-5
CASSLTGGKETQYF
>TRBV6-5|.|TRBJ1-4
CASSYSRVTNEKLFF
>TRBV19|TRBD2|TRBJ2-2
CATRLFTTSGDAANTGELFF
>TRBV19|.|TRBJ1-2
CASYRDYGYTF
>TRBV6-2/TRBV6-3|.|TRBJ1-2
CASSYKQNNYGYTF
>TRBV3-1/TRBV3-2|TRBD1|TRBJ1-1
CASSQVEGATEAFF
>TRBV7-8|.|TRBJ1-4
CASSLSQGEKLFF
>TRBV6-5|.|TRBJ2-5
CASSHRETQYF
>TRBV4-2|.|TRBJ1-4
CASSQGWAGNNEKLFF
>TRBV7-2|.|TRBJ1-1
CASSPLGTGMNTEAFF
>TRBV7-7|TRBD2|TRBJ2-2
CASSPRPGGLLNTGELFF
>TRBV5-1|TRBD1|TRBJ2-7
CATGTGLTETYEQYF
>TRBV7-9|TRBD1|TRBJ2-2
CASSLSGTGVTGELFF
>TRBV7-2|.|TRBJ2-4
CASSLRGGGGNIQYF
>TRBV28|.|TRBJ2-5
CASKSGASQETQYF
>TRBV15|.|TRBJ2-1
CATSSDLASEQFF
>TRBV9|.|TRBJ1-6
CASSAGQYNSPLHF
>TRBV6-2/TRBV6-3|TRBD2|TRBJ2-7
CASSLIAGAAGQYF
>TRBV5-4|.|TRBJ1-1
CASSQALGGITEAFF
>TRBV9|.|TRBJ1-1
CASSPGQTGNTEAFF
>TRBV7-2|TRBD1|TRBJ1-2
CASSPTGGGYGYTF
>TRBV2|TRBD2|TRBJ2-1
CASSSPGLELGNEQFF
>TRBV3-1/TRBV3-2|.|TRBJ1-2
CASSYGTQGMDGYTF
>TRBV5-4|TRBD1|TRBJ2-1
CATANPRDRVGEQFF
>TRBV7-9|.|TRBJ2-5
CASSFEHLQGGPETQYF
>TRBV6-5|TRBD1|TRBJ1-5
CASSPPGQNQPQHF
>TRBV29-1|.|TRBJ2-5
CSVRPTGAGETQYF
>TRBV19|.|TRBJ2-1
CASSMDEGAYNEQFF
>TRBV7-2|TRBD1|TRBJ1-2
CASSSTGTGLFGYTF
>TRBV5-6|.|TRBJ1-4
CASSLDSRNEKLFF
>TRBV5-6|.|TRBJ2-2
CASSPMGGDHTGELFF
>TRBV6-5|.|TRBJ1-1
CASSLADSFEAFF
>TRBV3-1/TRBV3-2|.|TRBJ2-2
CASSQSPDTGELFF
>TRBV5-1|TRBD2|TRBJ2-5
CASSFGGLAGKETQYF
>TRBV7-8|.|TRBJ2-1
CASSLASRGARDNEQFF
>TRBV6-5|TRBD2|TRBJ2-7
CASSPSWGGSEQYF
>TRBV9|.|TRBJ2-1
CASSVGAGAGNEQFF
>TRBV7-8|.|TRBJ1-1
CASSLVFPGKNTEAFF
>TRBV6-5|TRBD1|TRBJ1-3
CASSSDRGRSGNTIYF
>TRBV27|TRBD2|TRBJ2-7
CASRQGTRRYEQYF
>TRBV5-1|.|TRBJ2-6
CASSLVRAAYSGANVLTF
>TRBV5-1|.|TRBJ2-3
CASSYTGLTSTDTQYF
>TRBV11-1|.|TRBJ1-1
CASSPTAGTLGAFF
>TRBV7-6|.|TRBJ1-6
CASSLGQHNSPLHF
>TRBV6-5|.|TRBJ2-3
CASSLDGGADTQYF
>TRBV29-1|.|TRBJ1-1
CSVALSGDTEAFF
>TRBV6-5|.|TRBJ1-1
CASRVQTGNTEAFF
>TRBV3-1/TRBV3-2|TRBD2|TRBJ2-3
CASSRKTRTSATDTQYF